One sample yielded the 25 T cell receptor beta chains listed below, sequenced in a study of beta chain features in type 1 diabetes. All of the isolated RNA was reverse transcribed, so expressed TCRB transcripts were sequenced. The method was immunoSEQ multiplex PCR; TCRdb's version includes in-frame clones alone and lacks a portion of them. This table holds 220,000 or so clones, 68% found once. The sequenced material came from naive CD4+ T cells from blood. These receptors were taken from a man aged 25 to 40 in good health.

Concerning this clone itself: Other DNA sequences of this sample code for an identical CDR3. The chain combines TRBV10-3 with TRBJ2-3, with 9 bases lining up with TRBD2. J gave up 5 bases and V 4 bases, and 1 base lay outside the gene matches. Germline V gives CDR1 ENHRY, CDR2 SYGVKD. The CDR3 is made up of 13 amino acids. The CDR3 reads CAISGSGGDTQYF. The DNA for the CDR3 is TGTGCCATCAGTGGTAGCGGGGGAGATACGCAGTATTTT.

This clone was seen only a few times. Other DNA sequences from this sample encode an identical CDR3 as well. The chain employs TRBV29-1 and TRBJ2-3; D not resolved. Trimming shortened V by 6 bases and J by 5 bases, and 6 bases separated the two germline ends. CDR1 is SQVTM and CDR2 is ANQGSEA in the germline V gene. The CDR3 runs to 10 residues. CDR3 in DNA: TGCAGCGTCGTAGGAGATACGCAGTATTTT. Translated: CSVVGDTQYF.

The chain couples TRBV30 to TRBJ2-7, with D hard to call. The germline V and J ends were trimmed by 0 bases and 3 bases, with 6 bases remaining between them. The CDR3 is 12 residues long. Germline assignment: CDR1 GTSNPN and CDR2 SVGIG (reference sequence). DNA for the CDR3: TGTGCCTGGAGTGTTCAGGTCTACGAGCAGTACTTC. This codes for CAWSVQVYEQYF.

CDR3 DNA: TGCAGCGTGCGGACAGGAAGCAATCAGCCCCAGCATTTT. Its translation: CSVRTGSNQPQHF. The chain couples TRBV29-1 to TRBJ1-5; 7 bases align to TRBD1. Unmatched junction bases numbered 3, after V lost 6 bases and J lost 1 base. The germline V gene has CDR1 SQVTM and CDR2 ANQGSEA. CDR3 length: 13 amino acids. The entire variable domain, with the rest obtained from reference TRBV29-1 and TRBJ1-5, is as follows: SAVISQKPSRDICQRGTSLTIQCQVDSQVTMMFWYRQQPGQSLTLIATANQGSEATYESGFVIDKFPISRPNLTFSTLTVSNMSPEDSSIYLCSVRTGSNQPQHFGDGTRLSIL.

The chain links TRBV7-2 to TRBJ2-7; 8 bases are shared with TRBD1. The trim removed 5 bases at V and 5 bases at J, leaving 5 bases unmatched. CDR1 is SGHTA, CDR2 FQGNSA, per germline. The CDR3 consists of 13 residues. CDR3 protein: CASSQDRDHEQYF. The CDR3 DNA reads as TGTGCCAGCAGCCAGGACAGGGATCACGAGCAGTACTTC.

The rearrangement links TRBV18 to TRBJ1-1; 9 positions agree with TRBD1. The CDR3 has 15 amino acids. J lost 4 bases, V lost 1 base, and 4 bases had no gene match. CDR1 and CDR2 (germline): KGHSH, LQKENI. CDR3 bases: TGTGCCAGCTCACCACGACAGGGGGAACCCACTGAAGCTTTCTTT. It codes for CASSPRQGEPTEAFF.

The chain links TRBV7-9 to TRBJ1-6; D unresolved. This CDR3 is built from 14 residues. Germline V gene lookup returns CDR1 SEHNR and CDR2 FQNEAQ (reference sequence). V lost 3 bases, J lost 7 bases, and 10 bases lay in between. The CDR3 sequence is CASSFGGMNSPLHF. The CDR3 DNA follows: TGTGCCAGCAGCTTCGGCGGTATGAATTCACCCCTCCACTTT.

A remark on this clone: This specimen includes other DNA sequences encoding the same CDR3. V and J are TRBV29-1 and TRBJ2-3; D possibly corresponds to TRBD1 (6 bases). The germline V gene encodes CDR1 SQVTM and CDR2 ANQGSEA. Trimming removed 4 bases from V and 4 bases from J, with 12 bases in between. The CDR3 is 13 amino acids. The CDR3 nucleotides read TGCAGCGTTGGGGGGCGGGCGGCAGATACGCAGTATTTT. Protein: CSVGGRAADTQYF.

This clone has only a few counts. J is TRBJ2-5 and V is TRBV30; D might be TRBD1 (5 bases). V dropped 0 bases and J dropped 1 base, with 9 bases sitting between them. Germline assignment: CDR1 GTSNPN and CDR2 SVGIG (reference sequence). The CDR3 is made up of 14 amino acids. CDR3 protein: CAWSVYRRQETQYF. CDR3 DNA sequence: TGTGCCTGGAGTGTATACAGGCGCCAAGAGACCCAGTACTTC. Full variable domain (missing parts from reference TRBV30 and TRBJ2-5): SQTIHQWPATLVQPVGSPLSLECTVEGTSNPNLYWYRQAAGRGLQLLFYSVGIGQISSEVPQNLSASRPQDRQFILSSKKLLLSDSGFYLCAWSVYRRQETQYFGPGTRLLVL.

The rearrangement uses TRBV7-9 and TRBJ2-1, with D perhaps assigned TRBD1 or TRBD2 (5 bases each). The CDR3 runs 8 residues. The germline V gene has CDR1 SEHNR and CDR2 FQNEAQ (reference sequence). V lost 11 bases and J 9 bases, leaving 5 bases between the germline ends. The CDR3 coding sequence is TGTGCCGGGGGTGAGCAGTTCTTC. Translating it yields CAGGEQFF.

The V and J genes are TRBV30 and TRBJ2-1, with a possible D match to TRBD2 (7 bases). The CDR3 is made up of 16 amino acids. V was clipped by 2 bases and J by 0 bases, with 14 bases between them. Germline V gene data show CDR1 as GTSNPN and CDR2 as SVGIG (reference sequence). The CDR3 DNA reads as TGTGCCTGGAGTCGCGGGGGCCCTAGCTCCTACAATGAGCAGTTCTTC. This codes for CAWSRGGPSSYNEQFF.

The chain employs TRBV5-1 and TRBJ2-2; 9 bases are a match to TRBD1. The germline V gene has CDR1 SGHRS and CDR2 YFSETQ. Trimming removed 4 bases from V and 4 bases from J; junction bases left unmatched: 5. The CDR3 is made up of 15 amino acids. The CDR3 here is CASSMTGGSTGELFF. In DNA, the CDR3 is TGCGCCAGCAGCATGACAGGGGGTAGCACCGGGGAGCTGTTTTTT.

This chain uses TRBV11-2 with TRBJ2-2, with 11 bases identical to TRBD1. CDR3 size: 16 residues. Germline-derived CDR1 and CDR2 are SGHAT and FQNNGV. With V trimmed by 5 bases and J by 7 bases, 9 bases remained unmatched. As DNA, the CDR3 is TGTGCCAGCAGCCACTGGACAGGGGGCGCTGACGGGGAGCTGTTTTTT. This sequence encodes CASSHWTGGADGELFF.

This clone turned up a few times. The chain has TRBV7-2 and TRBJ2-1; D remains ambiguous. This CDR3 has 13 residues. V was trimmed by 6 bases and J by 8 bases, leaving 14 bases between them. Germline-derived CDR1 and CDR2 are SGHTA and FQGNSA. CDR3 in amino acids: CASSPPSLHEQFF. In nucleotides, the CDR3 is TGTGCCAGCAGTCCTCCTAGTCTCCATGAGCAGTTCTTC.

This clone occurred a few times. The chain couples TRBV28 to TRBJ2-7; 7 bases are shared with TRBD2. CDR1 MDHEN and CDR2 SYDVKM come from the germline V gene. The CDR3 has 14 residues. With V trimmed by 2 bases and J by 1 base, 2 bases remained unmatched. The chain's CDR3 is CASSLLAASYEQYF. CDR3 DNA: TGTGCCAGCAGTTTACTAGCGGCATCCTACGAGCAGTACTTC.

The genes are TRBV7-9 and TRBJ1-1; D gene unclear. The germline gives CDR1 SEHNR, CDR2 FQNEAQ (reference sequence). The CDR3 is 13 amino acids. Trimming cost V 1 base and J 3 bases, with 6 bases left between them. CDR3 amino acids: CASSLGVDTEAFF. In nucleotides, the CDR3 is TGTGCCAGCAGCTTAGGCGTGGACACTGAAGCTTTCTTT.

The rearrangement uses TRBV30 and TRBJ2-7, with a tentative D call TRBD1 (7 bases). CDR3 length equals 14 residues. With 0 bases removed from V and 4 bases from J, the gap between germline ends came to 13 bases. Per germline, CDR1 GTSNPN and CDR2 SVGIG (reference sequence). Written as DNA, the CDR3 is TGTGCCTGGAGTGTAAGACAGGGAGGTTACGAGCAGTACTTC. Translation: CAWSVRQGGYEQYF.

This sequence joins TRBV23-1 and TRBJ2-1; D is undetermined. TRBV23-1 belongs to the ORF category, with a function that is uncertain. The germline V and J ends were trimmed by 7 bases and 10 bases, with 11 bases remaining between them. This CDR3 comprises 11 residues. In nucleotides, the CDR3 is TGCGCCAGCAAGGACCCCTCGGAGCAGTTCTTC. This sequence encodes CASKDPSEQFF.

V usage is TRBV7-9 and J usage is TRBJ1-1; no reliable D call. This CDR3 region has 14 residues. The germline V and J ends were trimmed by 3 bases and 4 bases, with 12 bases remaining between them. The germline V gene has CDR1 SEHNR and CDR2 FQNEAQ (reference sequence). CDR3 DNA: TGTGCCAGCAGCTTGGAGGGATTTGGCACTGAAGCTTTCTTT. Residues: CASSLEGFGTEAFF.

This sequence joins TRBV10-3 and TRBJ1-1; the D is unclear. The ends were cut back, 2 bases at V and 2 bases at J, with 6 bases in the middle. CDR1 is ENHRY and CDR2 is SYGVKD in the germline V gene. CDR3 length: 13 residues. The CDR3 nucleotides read TGTGCCATCAGTGAGAAACCAAACACTGAAGCTTTCTTT. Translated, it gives CAISEKPNTEAFF.

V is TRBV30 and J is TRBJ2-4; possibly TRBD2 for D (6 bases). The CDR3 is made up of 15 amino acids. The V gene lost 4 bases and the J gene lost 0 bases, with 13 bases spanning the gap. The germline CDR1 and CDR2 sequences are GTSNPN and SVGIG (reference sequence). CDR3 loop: CAWKWDSGAKNIQYF. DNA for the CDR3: TGTGCCTGGAAATGGGATAGCGGAGCCAAAAACATTCAGTACTTC.

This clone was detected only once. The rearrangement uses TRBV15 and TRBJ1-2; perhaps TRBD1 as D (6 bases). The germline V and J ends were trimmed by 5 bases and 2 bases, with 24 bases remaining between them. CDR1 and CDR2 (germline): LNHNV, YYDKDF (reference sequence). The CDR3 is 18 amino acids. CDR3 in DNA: TGTGCCACCAGCGAAACCCACGGACGGCAGGGGAGGAACTATGGCTACACCTTC. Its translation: CATSETHGRQGRNYGYTF.

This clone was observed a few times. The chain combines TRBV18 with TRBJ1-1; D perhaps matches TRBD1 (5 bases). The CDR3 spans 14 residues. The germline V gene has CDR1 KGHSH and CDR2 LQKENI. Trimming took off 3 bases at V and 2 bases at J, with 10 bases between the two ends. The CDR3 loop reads CASSPSTANTEAFF. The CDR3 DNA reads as TGTGCCAGCTCACCGTCGACAGCTAACACTGAAGCTTTCTTT.

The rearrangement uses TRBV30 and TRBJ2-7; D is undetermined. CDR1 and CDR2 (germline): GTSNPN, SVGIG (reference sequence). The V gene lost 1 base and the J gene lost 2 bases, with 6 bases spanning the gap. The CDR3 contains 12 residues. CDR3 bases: TGTGCCTGGAGTGGGCCCGCCTACGAGCAGTACTTC. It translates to CAWSGPAYEQYF.

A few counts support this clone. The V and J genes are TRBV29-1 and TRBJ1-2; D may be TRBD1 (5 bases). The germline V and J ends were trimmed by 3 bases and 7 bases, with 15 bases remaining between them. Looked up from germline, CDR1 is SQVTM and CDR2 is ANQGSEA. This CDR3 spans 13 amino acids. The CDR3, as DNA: TGCAGCGTTGATTCTCTGACTAGGGGTGGCTACACCTTC. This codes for CSVDSLTRGGYTF.